Each of the 2 T cell receptor beta chains below was sequenced from the same sample in a study of blood T cell repertoires in COVID-19. Profiling relied on immunoSEQ multiplex PCR, and the TCRdb table lists in-frame clones only, not all of them. The sample consists of 130,000 to 150,000 clones, 75% to 85% of them appearing once. What was sequenced was peripheral blood. The source of these receptors is a human donor with acute or convalescent COVID-19. The donor label of this sample is uncertain.

The chain links TRBV30 to TRBJ2-3; 10 nucleotides match TRBD2. Germline V gene data show CDR1 as GTSNPN and CDR2 as SVGIG (reference sequence). This CDR3 region has 15 residues. V gave up 1 base and J gave up 2 bases; unmatched junction bases: 3. Written as DNA, the CDR3 is TGTGCCTGGAGTGGTCTAGCGGGGGTCACAGATACGCAGTATTTT. Amino acid sequence: CAWSGLAGVTDTQYF.

The chain joins TRBV5-1 to TRBJ1-1; the D gene is possibly TRBD1 (6 bases). There are 15 residues in the CDR3. Trimming removed 0 bases at V and 7 bases at J, with 16 bases between. Germline CDR1 reads SGHRS; CDR2 reads YFSETQ. The CDR3: CASSLDQGFLGEAFF. In DNA, the CDR3 is TGCGCCAGCAGCTTGGACCAGGGGTTTTTGGGTGAAGCTTTCTTT.